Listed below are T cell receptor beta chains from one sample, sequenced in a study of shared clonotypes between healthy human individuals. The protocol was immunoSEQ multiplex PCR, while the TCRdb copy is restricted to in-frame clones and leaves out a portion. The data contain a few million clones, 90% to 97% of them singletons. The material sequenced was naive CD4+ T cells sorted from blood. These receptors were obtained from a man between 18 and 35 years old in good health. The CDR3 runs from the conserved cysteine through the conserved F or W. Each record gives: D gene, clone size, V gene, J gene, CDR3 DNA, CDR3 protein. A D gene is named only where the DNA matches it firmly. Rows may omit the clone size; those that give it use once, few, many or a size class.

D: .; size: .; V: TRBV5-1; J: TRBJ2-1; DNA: TGCGCCAGCAGCTTGTGGGTGACTACCGTAAACAATGAGCAGTTCTTC; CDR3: CASSLWVTTVNNEQFF
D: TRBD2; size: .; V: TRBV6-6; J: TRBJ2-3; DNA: TGTGCCAGCAGTGGGAGACTAGCGGGAGTTGCGCAGTATTTT; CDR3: CASSGRLAGVAQYF
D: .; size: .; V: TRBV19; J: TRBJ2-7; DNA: TGTGCCAGTAGTATAGGGGTTGAAGGGGGCGAGCAGTACTTC; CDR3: CASSIGVEGGEQYF
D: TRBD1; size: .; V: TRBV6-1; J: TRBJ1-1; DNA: TGTGCCAGCAGCCCAATATCCCTGACAGGGGAAGCTTTCTTT; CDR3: CASSPISLTGEAFF
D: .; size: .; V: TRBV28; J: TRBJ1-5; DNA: TGTGCCAGCAGCCCCGGGCAGGGTGCTGGTCAGCCCCAGCATTTT; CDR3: CASSPGQGAGQPQHF
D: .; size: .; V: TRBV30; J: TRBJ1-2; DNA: TGTGCCTGGAATCTTGCCAGGGGCTATGGCTACACCTTC; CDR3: CAWNLARGYGYTF
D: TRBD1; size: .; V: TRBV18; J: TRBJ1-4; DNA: TGTGCCAGCTCACCAATTTTACAGGGGAGGAGAGAAAAACTGTTTTTT; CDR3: CASSPILQGRREKLFF
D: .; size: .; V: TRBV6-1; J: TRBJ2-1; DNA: TGTGCCAGCAGTGTGGGTCTAGGTAGTGAGCAGTTCTTC; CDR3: CASSVGLGSEQFF
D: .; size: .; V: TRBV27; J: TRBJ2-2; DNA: TGTGCCAGCAGGGGGCAGGGCACCGGGGAGCTGTTTTTT; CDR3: CASRGQGTGELFF
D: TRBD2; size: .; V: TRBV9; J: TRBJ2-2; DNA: TGTGCCAGCAGCCCAACTAGCGCCGGGGCCGGGGAGCTGTTTTTT; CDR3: CASSPTSAGAGELFF
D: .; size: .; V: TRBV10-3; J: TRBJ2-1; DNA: TGTGCCATCAGTGAGGGTCCTCGAAGCTCCTACAATGAGCAGTTCTTC; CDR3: CAISEGPRSSYNEQFF
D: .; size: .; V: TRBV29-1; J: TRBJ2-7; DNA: TGCAGCGTTTCAAAGGGCGGGTCCTACGAGCAGTACTTC; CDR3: CSVSKGGSYEQYF
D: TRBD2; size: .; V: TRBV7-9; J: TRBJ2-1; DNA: TGTGCCAGCAGCCCCGTGACTAGCGGGAGGGTAAAATCCTACAATGAGCAGTTCTTC; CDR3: CASSPVTSGRVKSYNEQFF
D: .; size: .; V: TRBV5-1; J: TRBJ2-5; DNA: TGCGCCAGCAGCACCTTGGAATTGGAGACCCAGTACTTC; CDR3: CASSTLELETQYF
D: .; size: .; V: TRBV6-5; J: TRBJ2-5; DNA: TGTGCCAGCAGTTCTAGCAGGGAGACCCAGTACTTC; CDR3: CASSSSRETQYF
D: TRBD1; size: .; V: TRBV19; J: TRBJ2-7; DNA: TGTGCCAGTAGGATCTCGGGACAGGGGGCTTACGAGCAGTACTTC; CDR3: CASRISGQGAYEQYF
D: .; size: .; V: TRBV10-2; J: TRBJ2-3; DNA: TGCGCCAGCAGTGAGGGAAGCCACCGGTCGGGCACAGATACGCAGTATTTT; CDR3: CASSEGSHRSGTDTQYF
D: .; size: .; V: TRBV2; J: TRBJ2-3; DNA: TGTGCCAGCAGTGATGATGGAACAGATACGCAGTATTTT; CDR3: CASSDDGTDTQYF
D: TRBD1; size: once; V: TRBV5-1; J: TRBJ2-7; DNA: TGCGCCAGCAGCGGGACAGGGAACTACGAGCAGTACTTC; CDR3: CASSGTGNYEQYF
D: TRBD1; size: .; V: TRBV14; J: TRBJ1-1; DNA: TGTGCCAGCAGCCAGACAGGGATGAACACTGAAGCTTTCTTT; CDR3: CASSQTGMNTEAFF
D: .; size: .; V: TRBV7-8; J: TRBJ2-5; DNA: TGTGCCAGCAGCTTAGTAATGGGGCCCCCCTATCAAGAGACCCAGTACTTC; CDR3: CASSLVMGPPYQETQYF
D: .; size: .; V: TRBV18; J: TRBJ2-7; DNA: TGTGCCAGCTCACCGACGAATTCCTACGAGCAGTACTTC; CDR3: CASSPTNSYEQYF